The next 16 T cell receptor beta chains were all read from a single sample in a study of blood T cell repertoires in COVID-19. Using immunoSEQ multiplex PCR, the repertoire was profiled, and TCRdb retains in-frame clones only, with some absent. The top ten hold 8.9% of the sample, which has approximately 230,000 clones, around 85% seen once. Source material: peripheral blood. The receptors stem from an elderly man with acute or convalescent COVID-19.

The chain employs TRBV7-3 and TRBJ2-3, with TRBD1 identical over 10 bases. Looked up from germline, CDR1 is SGHTA and CDR2 is FQGTGA. The CDR3 totals 16 residues. V lost 6 bases to trimming and J lost 3 bases; unmatched junction nucleotides: 9. This CDR3 is CASSFYAGQGTDTQYF. DNA for the CDR3: TGTGCCAGCAGTTTTTATGCGGGACAGGGGACAGATACGCAGTATTTT.

V gene TRBV10-3 combines with J gene TRBJ2-7; D remains ambiguous. The germline V gene encodes CDR1 ENHRY and CDR2 SYGVKD. CDR3 length: 12 residues. The germline V and J ends were trimmed by 4 bases and 6 bases, with 10 bases remaining between them. CDR3 loop: CAISVERSEQYF. CDR3 nucleotides: TGTGCCATCAGTGTGGAGAGGTCCGAGCAGTACTTC.

The chain links TRBV5-1 to TRBJ2-3; D may be TRBD2 (7 bases). V was shortened by 2 bases and J by 4 bases, with 23 bases between the two germline ends. Germline loops: CDR1 SGHRS, CDR2 YFSETQ. This CDR3 spans 18 amino acids. The CDR3 reads CASSFGLAGAGVSDTQYF. The DNA for the CDR3 is TGCGCCAGCAGCTTTGGACTCGCGGGGGCGGGGGTTTCAGATACGCAGTATTTT.

The V call is TRBV5-4, the J call TRBJ2-3; D might be TRBD1 (5 bases). Germline V gene data show CDR1 as SGHNT and CDR2 as YYREEE (reference sequence). Trimming shortened V by 4 bases and J by 4 bases, and 10 bases separated the two germline ends. CDR3 length equals 13 residues. The CDR3 region is CASSVQGADTQYF. CDR3 DNA: TGTGCCAGCAGCGTCCAAGGGGCAGATACGCAGTATTTT.

The V and J genes are TRBV3-1 (or the pseudogene TRBV3-2) and TRBJ2-3, with D perhaps TRBD2 (6 bases). The CDR3 has 16 residues. V lost 0 bases to trimming and J lost 2 bases, with 12 bases between them. The germline V gene encodes CDR1 LGHDT and CDR2 YNNKEL (reference sequence). Here the CDR3 DNA reads TGTGCCAGCAGCCAAGATAGGGCGGGGTTCACAGATACGCAGTATTTT. This translates into CASSQDRAGFTDTQYF.

This clone was detected a few times. The chain has TRBV5-1 and TRBJ1-4; 9 positions agree with TRBD1. V lost 4 bases, J lost 0 bases, and 1 base stayed unmatched. This CDR3 has 15 residues. CDR1 is SGHRS, CDR2 YFSETQ, per germline. CDR3 nucleotides: TGCGCCAGCAGCAGGGACAGGGCAACTAATGAAAAACTGTTTTTT. Protein product: CASSRDRATNEKLFF.

This rearrangement joins TRBV19 to TRBJ1-5; 7 positions agree with TRBD1. Trimming removed 4 bases from V and 10 bases from J; junction bases left unmatched: 7. CDR3 length: 13 residues. Germline CDR1 reads LNHDA; CDR2 reads SQIVND (reference sequence). The CDR3 DNA follows: TGTGCCAGTAGTACGGGACAGCTAAACCCCCAGCATTTT. Encoded protein: CASSTGQLNPQHF.

The chain is built from TRBV6-5 and TRBJ1-2, with a possible D match to TRBD1 (5 bases). Looked up from germline, CDR1 is MNHEY and CDR2 is SVGAGI. This CDR3 is built from 16 residues. V lost 2 bases, J lost 4 bases, and 17 bases lay in between. CDR3 nucleotides: TGTGCCAGCAGTTACACGGCCCAGGGAGGTTCCTATGGCTACACCTTC. Protein sequence: CASSYTAQGGSYGYTF.

The V call is TRBV6-5, the J call TRBJ1-6, with 9 nucleotides matching TRBD1. The CDR3 contains 14 residues. Germline CDR1 is MNHEY and CDR2 is SVGAGI. V dropped 8 bases and J dropped 9; count of bases not matched to a gene: 8. DNA for the CDR3: TGTGCCAGCTCGGGACAGGGTTATGGTTCACCCCTCCACTTT. Amino acids: CASSGQGYGSPLHF.

The CDR3 sequence: CASSPGQGAYANYGYTF. CDR3 DNA sequence: TGTGCCAGCAGCCCGGGACAGGGGGCATATGCTAACTATGGCTACACCTTC. The rearrangement joins TRBV5-4 to TRBJ1-2, with 12 bases that match TRBD1. The CDR3 sequence is 17 residues long. V gave up 4 bases and J gave up 0 bases; unmatched junction bases: 7. Germline V gene sequence: CDR1 SGHNT, CDR2 YYREEE (reference sequence).

This chain connects TRBV28 to TRBJ2-3; 8 bases line up with TRBD2. The germline gives CDR1 MDHEN, CDR2 SYDVKM. The CDR3 spans 14 residues. Trimming at V came to 9 bases and at J to 5 bases, leaving 10 bases not matched to a gene. The CDR3 nucleotides read TGTGCCAGTACTCCGGGGGGGGCTGGAGATACGCAGTATTTT. Residues: CASTPGGAGDTQYF.

The chain has TRBV12-5 and TRBJ1-1; D gene unclear. This CDR3 region has 13 residues. Trimming cost V 3 bases and J 5 bases, with 10 bases left between them. CDR1 is LGHNT and CDR2 is FRNRAP in the germline V gene. CDR3 residues: CASGLGVRTEAFF. CDR3 coding DNA: TGTGCTAGTGGTTTAGGAGTACGGACTGAAGCTTTCTTT. The full variable domain, in which reference TRBV12-5 and TRBJ1-1 provide the parts outside the CDR3, is DARVTQTPRHKVTEMGQEVTMRCQPILGHNTVFWYRQTMMQGLELLAYFRNRAPLDDSGMPKDRFSAEMPDATLATLKIQPSEPRDSAVYFCASGLGVRTEAFFGQGTRLTVV.

The chain recombines TRBV18 with TRBJ1-2; D not certain. V was clipped by 3 bases and J by 6 bases, with 11 bases between them. The CDR3 is 13 amino acids. CDR1 KGHSH and CDR2 LQKENI come from the germline V gene. CDR3 residues: CASSPRARDGYTF. CDR3 coding DNA: TGTGCCAGCTCACCGAGGGCCCGGGATGGCTACACCTTC. The whole variable domain, remainder taken from reference TRBV18 and TRBJ1-2, is NAGVMQNPRHLVRRRGQEARLRCSPMKGHSHVYWYRQLPEEGLKFMVYLQKENIIDESGMPKERFSAEFPKEGPSILRIQQVVRGDSAAYFCASSPRARDGYTFGSGTRLTVV.

The gene calls are TRBV5-4 and TRBJ2-1; TRBD2 agrees at 11 bases. Per germline, CDR1 SGHNT and CDR2 YYREEE (reference sequence). The CDR3 is made up of 15 amino acids. The junction had 6 bases not matched to a gene; V was cut back by 2 bases and J by 8 bases. The CDR3 DNA sequence: TGTGCCAGCAGCTTTTCACTAGCGGGAGAGCATGAGCAGTTCTTC. Encoded protein: CASSFSLAGEHEQFF. The entire variable domain, with the rest obtained from reference TRBV5-4 and TRBJ2-1, is as follows: ETGVTQSPTHLIKTRGQQVTLRCSSQSGHNTVSWYQQALGQGPQFIFQYYREEENGRGNFPPRFSGLQFPNYSSELNVNALELDDSALYLCASSFSLAGEHEQFFGPGTRLTVL.

CDR3 residues: CASSATSGYNEQFF. The CDR3 coding sequence is TGTGCCAGCAGCGCAACTAGCGGGTACAATGAGCAGTTCTTC. V usage is TRBV11-3 and J usage is TRBJ2-1; 9 nucleotides align to TRBD2. V lost 5 bases and J lost 4; bases outside the gene matches: 3. The germline V gene encodes CDR1 SGHNT and CDR2 YENEEA. The CDR3 loop spans 14 amino acids.

V and J are TRBV20-1 and TRBJ1-4; D is unresolved. The CDR3 is 11 amino acids. Germline values: CDR1 DFQATT, CDR2 SNEGSKA (reference sequence). V dropped 1 base and J dropped 13 bases, with 10 bases sitting between them. The DNA for the CDR3 is TGCAGTGCTAGAGTAGGCGGGAGACTGTTTTTT. Amino acids: CSARVGGRLFF.